This T cell receptor beta chain was sequenced during a study of cytomegalovirus exposure and HLA in healthy donors. Trimming took 6 bases from V and 3 from J; bases not matched to a gene: 4. From germline, CDR1 is MNHEY and CDR2 SVGAGI. CDR3 length equals 13 residues. Primers included in the PCR were 60 Vbeta and 13 Jbeta primers. Repertoires were generated with immunoSEQ multiplex PCR, while TCRdb's copy carries only in-frame clones and drops some. The table has 210,000 or so clones, over 65% seen once. The clonotype was recovered from a man aged 18 to 29 in good health and CMV-seronegative. The chain carries TRBV6-5 and TRBJ1-2; 7 positions agree with TRBD1. What was sequenced was PBMCs. CDR3 amino acids: CASSQQGHYGYTF. For the CDR3, the DNA is TGTGCCAGCAGCCAACAGGGGCACTATGGCTACACCTTC.